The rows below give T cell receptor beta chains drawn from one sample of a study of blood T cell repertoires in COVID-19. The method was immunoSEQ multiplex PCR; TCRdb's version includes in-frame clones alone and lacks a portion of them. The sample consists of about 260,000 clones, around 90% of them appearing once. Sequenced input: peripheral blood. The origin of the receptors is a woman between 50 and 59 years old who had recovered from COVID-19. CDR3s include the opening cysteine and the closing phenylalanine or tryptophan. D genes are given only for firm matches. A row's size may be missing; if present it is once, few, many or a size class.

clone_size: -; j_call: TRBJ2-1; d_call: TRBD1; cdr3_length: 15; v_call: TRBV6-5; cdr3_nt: TGTGCCAGCAACGAGGACAGGGCCACATACAATGAGCAGTTCTTC; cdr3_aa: CASNEDRATYNEQFF
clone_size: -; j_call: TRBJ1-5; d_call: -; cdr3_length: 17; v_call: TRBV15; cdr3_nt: TGTGCCACCAGCAGAGATCCGCGGGTAGTAGGCAATCAGCCCCAGCATTTT; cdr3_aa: CATSRDPRVVGNQPQHF
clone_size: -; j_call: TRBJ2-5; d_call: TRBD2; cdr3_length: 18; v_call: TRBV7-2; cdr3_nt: TGTGCCAGCAGCATGCACGGGAGCGGGAGCAAAGATGGAGAGACCCAGTACTTC; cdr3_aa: CASSMHGSGSKDGETQYF
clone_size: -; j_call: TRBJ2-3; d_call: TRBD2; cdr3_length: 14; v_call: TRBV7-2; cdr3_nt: TGTGCCAGCAGCCGGACTAGCAACCCAGATACGCAGTATTTT; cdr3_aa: CASSRTSNPDTQYF
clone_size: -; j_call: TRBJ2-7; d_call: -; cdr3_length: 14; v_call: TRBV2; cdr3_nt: TGTGCCAGCAGTGGTTTCGGAGGGGCCTACGAGCAGTACTTC; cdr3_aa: CASSGFGGAYEQYF
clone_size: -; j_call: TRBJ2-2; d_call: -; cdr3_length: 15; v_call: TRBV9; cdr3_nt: TGTGCCAGCAGCTTATGGCAGGGCGAAGTAGGGGAGCTGTTTTTT; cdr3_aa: CASSLWQGEVGELFF
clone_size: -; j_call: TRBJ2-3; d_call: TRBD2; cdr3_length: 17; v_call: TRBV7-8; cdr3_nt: TGTGCCAGCAGCGTCCTAGGGCTAGCGGGTTCAAGGCATACGCAGTATTTT; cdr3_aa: CASSVLGLAGSRHTQYF
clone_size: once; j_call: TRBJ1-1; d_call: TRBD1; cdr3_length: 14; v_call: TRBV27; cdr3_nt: TGTGCCAGCAGCTACACAGGGGCTAACACTGAAGCTTTCTTT; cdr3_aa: CASSYTGANTEAFF
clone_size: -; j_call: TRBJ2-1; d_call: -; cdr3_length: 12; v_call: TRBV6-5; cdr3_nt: TGTGCCAGCATCGGGGGGCGGAATGAGCAGTTCTTC; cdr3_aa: CASIGGRNEQFF
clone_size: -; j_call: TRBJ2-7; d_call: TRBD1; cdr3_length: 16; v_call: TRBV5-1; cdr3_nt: TGCGCCAGCAGCTCAGGACAGGGAATTCCCCTTTACGAGCAGTACTTC; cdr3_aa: CASSSGQGIPLYEQYF
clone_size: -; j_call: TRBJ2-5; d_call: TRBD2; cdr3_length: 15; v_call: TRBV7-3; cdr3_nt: TGTGCCAGCAGCGCTAGCGGGGGGGCTTTCGAAACCCAGTACTTC; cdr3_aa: CASSASGGAFETQYF
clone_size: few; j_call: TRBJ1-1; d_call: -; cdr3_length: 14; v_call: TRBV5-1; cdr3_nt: TGCGCCAGCAGCTTGCTTTATCGCGAGTCTGAAGCTTTCTTT; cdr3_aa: CASSLLYRESEAFF
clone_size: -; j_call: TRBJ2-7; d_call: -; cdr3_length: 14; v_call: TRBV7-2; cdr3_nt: TGTGCCAGCAGCTTATTCGGGGAAGCTTACGAGCAGTACTTC; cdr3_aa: CASSLFGEAYEQYF
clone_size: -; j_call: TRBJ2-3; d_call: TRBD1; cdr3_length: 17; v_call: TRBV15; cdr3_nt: TGTGCCACCAGCAGTCTGGGGCGGACAGGGGTGTCAGATACGCAGTATTTT; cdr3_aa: CATSSLGRTGVSDTQYF
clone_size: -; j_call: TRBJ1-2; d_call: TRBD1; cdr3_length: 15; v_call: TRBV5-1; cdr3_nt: TGCGCCAGCACCTGGCGGACAGGGGAGGGCGGCGGCTACACCTTC; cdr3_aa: CASTWRTGEGGGYTF
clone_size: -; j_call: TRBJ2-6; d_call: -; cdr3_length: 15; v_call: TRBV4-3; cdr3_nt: TGCGCCAGCAGCCCCGACAGCTCTGGGGCCAACGTCCTGACTTTC; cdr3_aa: CASSPDSSGANVLTF
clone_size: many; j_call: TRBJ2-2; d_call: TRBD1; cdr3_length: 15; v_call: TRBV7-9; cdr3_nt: TGTGCCAGCAGCTTGGGGGACAGGAACACCGGGGAGCTGTTTTTT; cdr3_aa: CASSLGDRNTGELFF
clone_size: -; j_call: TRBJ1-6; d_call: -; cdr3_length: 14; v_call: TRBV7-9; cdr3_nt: TGTGCCAGCACCCTCCAGGGCGTAGGATCACCCCTCCACTTT; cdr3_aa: CASTLQGVGSPLHF
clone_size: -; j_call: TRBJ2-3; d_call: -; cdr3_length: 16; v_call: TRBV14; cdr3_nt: TGTGCCAGCAGCCAAGATGCAGGGGCCCCCACAGATACGCAGTATTTT; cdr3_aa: CASSQDAGAPTDTQYF
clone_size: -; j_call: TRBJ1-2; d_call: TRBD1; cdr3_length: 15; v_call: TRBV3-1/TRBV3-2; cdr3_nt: TGTGCCAGCAGCCATCCGGGACAGGGGGCCTATGGCTACACCTTC; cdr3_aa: CASSHPGQGAYGYTF
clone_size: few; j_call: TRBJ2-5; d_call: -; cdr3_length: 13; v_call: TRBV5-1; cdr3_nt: TGCGCCAGCAGTAAAGATCCGCAGGAGACCCAGTACTTC; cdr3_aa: CASSKDPQETQYF
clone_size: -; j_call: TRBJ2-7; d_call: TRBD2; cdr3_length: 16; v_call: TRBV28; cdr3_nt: TGTGCCAGCAGTTTGCGTCCGACTAGCGGGGCCTACGAGCAGTACTTC; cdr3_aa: CASSLRPTSGAYEQYF
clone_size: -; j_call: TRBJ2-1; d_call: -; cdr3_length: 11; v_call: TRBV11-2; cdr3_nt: TGTGCCAGCAGCCACGCGAGGGAGCAGTTCTTC; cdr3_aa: CASSHAREQFF
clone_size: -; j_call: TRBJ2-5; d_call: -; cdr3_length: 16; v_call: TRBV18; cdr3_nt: TGTGCCAGCTCACCGCCCACTATAGGAGGCCAAGAGACCCAGTACTTC; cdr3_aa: CASSPPTIGGQETQYF
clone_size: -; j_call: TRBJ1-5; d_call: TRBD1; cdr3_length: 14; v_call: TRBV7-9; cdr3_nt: TGTGCCAGCAGCTTAGGGACAGGGGCCCAGCCCCAGCATTTT; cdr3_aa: CASSLGTGAQPQHF
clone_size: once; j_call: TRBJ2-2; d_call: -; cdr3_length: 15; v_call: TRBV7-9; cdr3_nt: TGTGCCAGCAGCTCCCCCCGGGACACTCCTTCGGAGCTGTTTTTT; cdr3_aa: CASSSPRDTPSELFF
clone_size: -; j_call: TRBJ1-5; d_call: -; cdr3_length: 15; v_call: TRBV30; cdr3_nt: TGTGCCTGGAGTGTTCTTGGGGAGAGCAATCAGCCCCAGCATTTT; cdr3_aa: CAWSVLGESNQPQHF
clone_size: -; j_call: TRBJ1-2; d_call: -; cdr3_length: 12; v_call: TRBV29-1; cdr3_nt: TGCAGCGTTGACTGGGGGCCCTATGGCTACACCTTC; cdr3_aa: CSVDWGPYGYTF
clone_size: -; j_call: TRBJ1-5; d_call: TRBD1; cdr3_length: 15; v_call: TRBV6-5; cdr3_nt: TGTGCCAGCAGGACGGGACAGGAGGTGGTTCAGCCCCAGCATTTT; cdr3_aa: CASRTGQEVVQPQHF
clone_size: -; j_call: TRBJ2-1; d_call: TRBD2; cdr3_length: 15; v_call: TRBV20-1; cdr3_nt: TGCAGTGCTAGTCGACTAGCGGGAGGGGATGGTGAGCAGTTCTTC; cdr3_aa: CSASRLAGGDGEQFF
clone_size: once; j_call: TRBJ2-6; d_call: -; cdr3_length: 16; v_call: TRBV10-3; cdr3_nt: TGTGCCATCAGAGGGCAGGGAAGTAGCGGGGCCAACGTCCTGACTTTC; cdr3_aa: CAIRGQGSSGANVLTF
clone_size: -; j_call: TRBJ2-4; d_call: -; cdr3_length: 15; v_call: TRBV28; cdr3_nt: TGTGCCAGCCACCCACGATTTGCCACAAAAAACATTCAGTACTTC; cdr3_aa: CASHPRFATKNIQYF
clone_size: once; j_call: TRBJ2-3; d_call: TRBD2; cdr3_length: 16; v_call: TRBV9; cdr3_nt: TGTGCCAGCAGCGTAGCCGCGGGGGGGGGCACAGATACGCAGTATTTT; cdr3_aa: CASSVAAGGGTDTQYF
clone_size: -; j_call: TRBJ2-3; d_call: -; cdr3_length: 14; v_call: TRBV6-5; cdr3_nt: TGTGCCAGCAGTTCCGGGACTAGCACAGATACGCAGTATTTT; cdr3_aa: CASSSGTSTDTQYF
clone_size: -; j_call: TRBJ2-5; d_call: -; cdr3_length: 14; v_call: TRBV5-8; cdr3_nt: TGTGCCAGCAGCTTGGGGCTAGCTGCGGAGACCCAGTACTTC; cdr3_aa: CASSLGLAAETQYF
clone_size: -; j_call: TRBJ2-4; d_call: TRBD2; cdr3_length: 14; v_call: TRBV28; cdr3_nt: TGTGCCAGCAGCTTACGGGGGGGCAAAAACATTCAGTACTTC; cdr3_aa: CASSLRGGKNIQYF
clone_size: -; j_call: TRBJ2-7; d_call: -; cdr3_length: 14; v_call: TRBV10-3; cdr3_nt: TGTGCCATCAGTGATACAGTGCCCTCCTACGAGCAGTACTTC; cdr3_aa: CAISDTVPSYEQYF
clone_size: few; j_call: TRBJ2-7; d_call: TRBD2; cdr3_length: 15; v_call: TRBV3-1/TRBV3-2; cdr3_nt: TGTGCCAGCAGTCTATATCCTAGCGGGGGGGGCGAGCAGTACTTC; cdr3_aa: CASSLYPSGGGEQYF
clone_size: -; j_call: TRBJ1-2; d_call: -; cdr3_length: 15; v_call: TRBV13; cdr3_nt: TGTGCCAGCAGCTTAGGGACAGGAGTACACTATGGCTACACCTTC; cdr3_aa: CASSLGTGVHYGYTF
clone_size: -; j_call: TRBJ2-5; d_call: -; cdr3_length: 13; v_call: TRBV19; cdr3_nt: TGTGCCAGTAGTATATCCCACGGGGAGACCCAGTACTTC; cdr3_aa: CASSISHGETQYF